These 23 T cell receptor beta chains were all obtained from the same sample, sequenced in a study of blood T cell repertoires in COVID-19. Assay used: immunoSEQ multiplex PCR; TCRdb lists only in-frame clones, some missing. This sample has approximately 210,000 clones, with 80% found just once. Source material: peripheral blood. The receptors shown here come from a human donor in a cohort sampled during active COVID-19.

This clone was counted once. CDR3 residues: CSVGYRTGGSTNEKLFF. CDR3 in DNA: TGCAGCGTTGGTTACAGGACAGGGGGCTCAACTAATGAAAAACTGTTTTTT. This chain joins TRBV29-1 and TRBJ1-4; 11 bases agree with TRBD1. The trim removed 4 bases at V and 0 bases at J, leaving 7 bases unmatched. This CDR3 has 17 residues. Per germline, CDR1 SQVTM and CDR2 ANQGSEA.

This chain connects TRBV28 to TRBJ1-2; D gene unclear. The CDR3 has 12 amino acids. V was trimmed by 4 bases and J by 4 bases, leaving 7 bases between them. CDR1 and CDR2 (germline): MDHEN, SYDVKM. Here the CDR3 reads CASSYRFYGYTF. The CDR3 coding sequence is TGTGCCAGCAGTTACAGATTCTATGGCTACACCTTC.

The rearrangement joins TRBV11-3 to TRBJ2-7; 7 bases fit TRBD1. V shed 0 bases, J shed 11 bases, and the junction held 7 bases outside the gene matches. CDR3 length: 13 residues. Germline CDR1 and CDR2: SGHNT and YENEEA. The CDR3 nucleotides read TGTGCCAGCAGCTTAGATAGCTCAGGGGGAAAGTACTTC. Its protein product is CASSLDSSGGKYF.

The chain uses TRBV20-1 and TRBJ2-7; the D gene is possibly TRBD2 (5 bases). Trimming took 3 bases from V and 3 from J, leaving 6 bases between them. Germline V lookup: CDR1 DFQATT, CDR2 SNEGSKA (reference sequence). The CDR3 length is 11 residues. CDR3 region: CSARTNYEQYF. CDR3 coding DNA: TGCAGTGCTAGGACTAACTACGAGCAGTACTTC.

The chain links TRBV6-2 or TRBV6-3 to TRBJ1-2; 7 bases fit TRBD1. Losses at the gene ends were 5 bases for V and 6 bases for J; bases not matched to a gene: 6. The CDR3 runs 13 residues. Germline-derived CDR1 and CDR2 are MNHEY and SVGEGT. The CDR3 DNA reads TGTGCCAGCAGTCCCGACAGGGTCCATGGCTACACCTTC. Its protein is CASSPDRVHGYTF.

The V and J genes are TRBV7-9 and TRBJ2-4, with D possibly being TRBD2 (6 bases). Germline values: CDR1 SEHNR, CDR2 FQNEAQ (reference sequence). CDR3 length equals 16 residues. V dropped 1 base and J dropped 2 bases, with 12 bases sitting between them. The chain's CDR3 is CASSLEWGDPKNIQYF. CDR3 nucleotide sequence: TGTGCCAGCAGCTTAGAATGGGGGGACCCCAAAAACATTCAGTACTTC.

In its sample, this clone was seen a few times. This rearrangement joins TRBV28 to TRBJ1-2, with 9 nucleotides matching TRBD1. Looked up from germline, CDR1 is MDHEN and CDR2 is SYDVKM. The CDR3 has 16 amino acids. V lost 5 bases and J lost 6; bases outside the gene matches: 13. CDR3 loop: CASSRLSPTGGNGYTF. The CDR3 nucleotides are TGTGCCAGCAGTCGACTAAGCCCAACAGGGGGCAATGGCTACACCTTC.

This clone was observed a handful of times. CDR3 nucleotides: TGTGCCAGCAGCTTAGCGGTCTGGGGGACTCCCGAGCAGTACTTC. Residues: CASSLAVWGTPEQYF. The gene calls are TRBV13 and TRBJ2-7; maybe TRBD2 (6 bases). The CDR3 is 15 residues long. V was clipped by 1 base and J by 6 bases, with 16 bases between them. Germline assignment: CDR1 PRHDT and CDR2 FYEKMQ (reference sequence).

The chain joins TRBV11-3 to TRBJ2-4; D perhaps matches TRBD2 (5 bases). The CDR3 extends over 14 amino acids. The V gene's germline CDR1 is SGHNT and CDR2 YENEEA. Trimming removed 6 bases from V and 1 base from J, with 10 bases in between. CDR3 sequence: CASRSEAAKNIQYF. CDR3 bases: TGTGCCAGCAGGTCGGAGGCGGCCAAAAACATTCAGTACTTC.

This clone was seen more than once but under ten times. The chain combines TRBV4-1 with TRBJ1-1, with 8 bases lining up with TRBD1. Trimming at V came to 4 bases and at J to 7 bases, leaving 5 bases not matched to a gene. CDR1 is MGHRA, CDR2 YSYEKL, per germline. The CDR3 sequence is 13 residues long. CDR3 loop: CASSPRTGFEAFF. For the CDR3, the DNA is TGCGCCAGCAGCCCCAGGACAGGGTTTGAAGCTTTCTTT.

This sequence joins TRBV28 and TRBJ2-7; TRBD2 matches at 8 bases. V gave up 11 bases and J gave up 1 base; unmatched junction bases: 4. Germline-derived CDR1 and CDR2 are MDHEN and SYDVKM. The CDR3 has 12 residues. CDR3 loop: CAVTGGSYEQYF. CDR3 DNA sequence: TGTGCCGTAACGGGGGGGTCCTACGAGCAGTACTTC.

Here the CDR3 reads CASSLTRAAETQYF. The CDR3 DNA reads as TGTGCCAGCAGCTTAACCAGGGCCGCGGAGACCCAGTACTTC. The rearrangement joins TRBV7-2 to TRBJ2-5, with TRBD1 as a possible D gene (5 bases). Between the trimmed V and J ends, which lost 2 bases and 5 bases, there was a span of 12 bases. Germline lookup yields CDR1 SGHTA and CDR2 FQGNSA. The CDR3 runs 14 residues. Full variable domain (remainder filled in from reference TRBV7-2 and TRBJ2-5): GAGVSQSPSNKVTEKGKDVELRCDPISGHTALYWYRQSLGQGLEFLIYFQGNSAPDKSGLPSDRFSAERTGGSVSTLTIQRTQQEDSAVYLCASSLTRAAETQYFGPGTRLLVL.

CDR3 coding DNA: TGTGCCAGCAGTTACTTCATAGCGGGAAAGGGGTCCGAGCAGTACTTC. This sequence encodes CASSYFIAGKGSEQYF. The V call is TRBV6-5, the J call TRBJ2-7; the match to TRBD2 covers 8 bases. Trimming at V came to 1 base and at J to 6 bases, leaving 11 bases not matched to a gene. The CDR3 runs to 16 residues. Germline CDR1 and CDR2: MNHEY and SVGAGI.

As DNA, the CDR3 is TGCAGCGTTCTTAGAAACACTGAAGCTTTCTTT. Translation gives CSVLRNTEAFF. The chain recombines TRBV29-1 with TRBJ1-1; D uncertain. V dropped 5 bases and J dropped 2 bases, with 6 bases sitting between them. The length of the CDR3 is 11 residues. Germline V gene lookup returns CDR1 SQVTM and CDR2 ANQGSEA.

This sequence joins TRBV4-3 and TRBJ1-5; D is undetermined. With 0 bases removed from V and 1 base from J, the gap between germline ends came to 13 bases. CDR1 is LGHNA, CDR2 YSLEER, per germline. The CDR3 has 17 amino acids. The CDR3 loop is CASSQDIRGLSNQPQHF. CDR3 sequence (DNA): TGCGCCAGCAGCCAAGATATTAGAGGCCTGAGCAATCAGCCCCAGCATTTT.

This clone was seen only once. The V and J genes are TRBV5-8 and TRBJ1-5; 11 bases line up with TRBD1. Per germline, CDR1 SGHTS and CDR2 YDEGEE. V dropped 4 bases and J dropped 1; count of bases not matched to a gene: 10. The CDR3 runs 18 residues. CDR3 loop: CASSLDRGLRGSNQPQHF. The DNA of the CDR3 is TGTGCCAGCAGCCTGGACAGGGGGCTTCGGGGAAGCAATCAGCCCCAGCATTTT.

The table lists this clone with a count of one. The chain carries TRBV5-1 and TRBJ2-2, with TRBD2 as a possible D gene (7 bases). The CDR3 spans 14 residues. From germline, CDR1 is SGHRS and CDR2 YFSETQ. V lost 4 bases and J 2 bases, leaving 9 bases between the germline ends. The CDR3 sequence: CASSPGGNTGELFF. The CDR3 region has the DNA TGCGCCAGCAGCCCGGGGGGCAACACCGGGGAGCTGTTTTTT.

The rearrangement links TRBV5-5 to TRBJ1-5, with 11 bases identical to TRBD1. CDR1 and CDR2 from the germline V gene are SGHKS and YYEKEE (reference sequence). The CDR3 runs 14 residues. V lost 4 bases, J lost 7 bases, and 4 bases stayed unmatched. The CDR3: CASSVGTGGQPQHF. The CDR3, as DNA: TGTGCCAGCAGCGTTGGGACAGGGGGGCAGCCCCAGCATTTT.

The chain uses TRBV7-2 and TRBJ2-1; 9 positions match TRBD2. CDR3 length equals 15 residues. Looked up from germline, CDR1 is SGHTA and CDR2 is FQGNSA. With 7 bases clipped from V and 6 bases from J, the junction kept 10 bases outside the gene matches. The CDR3 sequence: CASTTAGGPLNEQFF. The CDR3 DNA reads as TGTGCCAGCACTACGGCGGGAGGGCCCCTCAATGAGCAGTTCTTC.

This clone has more than one count but fewer than ten. V and J are TRBV27 and TRBJ1-5; 10 nucleotides agree with TRBD1. Germline V gene data show CDR1 as MNHEY and CDR2 as SMNVEV (reference sequence). This CDR3 comprises 16 residues. Trimming cost V 4 bases and J 6 bases; bases outside gene matches: 9. The CDR3 region is CASSSGTGVLGQPQHF. CDR3 sequence (DNA): TGTGCCAGCAGTTCAGGGACAGGGGTCTTGGGTCAGCCCCAGCATTTT.

A single count supports this clone. The chain uses TRBV6-6 and TRBJ1-2; 7 bases are shared with TRBD1. CDR3 length equals 14 residues. Germline CDR1 and CDR2: MNHNY and SVGAGI (reference sequence). V lost 0 bases, J lost 7 bases, and 5 bases stayed unmatched. This CDR3 reads CASSYSQGEVGYTF. Here the CDR3 DNA reads TGTGCCAGCAGTTACTCCCAGGGGGAGGTTGGCTACACCTTC.

This rearrangement joins TRBV9 to TRBJ2-2; D gene unclear. This CDR3 has 15 amino acids. The germline CDR1 and CDR2 sequences are SGDLS and YYNGEE. Deletions cut 3 bases from V and 9 bases from J, with 18 bases between. CDR3 in DNA: TGTGCCAGCAGCGCACGGGTCGAACAAAGCCGGGAGCTGTTTTTT. Encoded protein: CASSARVEQSRELFF.

The V call is TRBV5-6, the J call TRBJ2-7; D gene unclear. Trimming took off 2 bases at V and 1 base at J, with 10 bases between the two ends. Germline V gives CDR1 SGHDT, CDR2 YYEEEE. The CDR3 runs to 14 residues. The CDR3 coding sequence is TGTGCCAGCAGCTTACCATCCAGTTCCTACGAGCAGTACTTC. It specifies CASSLPSSSYEQYF.